This TCR beta chain was sequenced during a study of brain T cells in children with intractable seizures (dated by TCRdb to about 2021). In the study overall: Resected brain tissue from roughly 53 pediatric epilepsy surgery cases was first screened for immune gene transcripts using a NanoString immunology panel. Of the roughly 12 selected surgery cases, pre-surgery blood was also sequenced for eight, so four had brain tissue only. Results and caveats for the whole study, not just this receptor: Viral specificity was inferred only from CDR3 sequence similarity, and patients' HCMV serostatus was unknown. Because sequencing depth differed between pre- and post-surgery blood, the absence of clones from the pre-surgery sample may reflect undersampling.

Spanning cysteine to phenylalanine, the CDR3 consists of 16 amino acids. Only the CDR3 portion is preserved as DNA: 48 bases, with reading frame beginning at the first base. Taken from the germline V gene, the CDR1 and CDR2 loops are SNHLY and FYNNEI. V sheds 5 bases and J sheds 4 bases, leaving 15 bases between their ends. TCR beta chain sequences were generated from genomic DNA using the immunoSEQ assay. On the study's bioinformatics: Any CDR3 sequence that did not begin with the conserved framework cysteine at position 104 was removed by hand. To get clonality, the normalized Shannon's Diversity Index was subtracted from one, giving values from 0 (maximal diversity) to 1 (oligoclonal). To check whether a given CDR3 had different frequencies in two samples, for example brain versus blood, chi-squared comparison-of-proportions tests were used. Public clonotypes were found by searching immuneACCESS, and the VDJdb browser was used to assess similarity to known antiviral clonotypes. Held by TCRdb, this immuneACCESS table contains in-frame sequences only and omits some clones. Under half of the omission traces to an unresolved V gene where checked; the cause of the rest is unknown. The V and J calls and the clone size are those of that table, but D and trimming were determined from the DNA. Here the sample has about 120,000 clones; roughly 94% occur a single time. 3.8% of the sample goes to the ten largest clones.

This specimen's time point label, interpreted: resected brain tissue, or blood drawn just prior to surgery. The surgery cases that showed the highest brain T cell transcript signatures were chosen for TCR beta chain sequencing of brain tissue, and of blood when it was available. Patients had been treated with at least one anti-epileptic drug before surgery. TCR-sequenced patients were children with drug-resistant epilepsy due to tuberous sclerosis complex, focal cortical dysplasia, Rasmussen encephalitis or hemimegalencephaly. Blood samples were drawn just before the epilepsy surgery. The Monarch genomic DNA purification kit was used to extract bulk genomic DNA from unsorted brain tissue and whole blood. To note about this clone: The antigen this receptor binds is unknown. Base qualities are missing; no much larger clone stands one base away.

The TCR originated in a boy in the first two years of life with hemimegalencephaly and intractable seizures. The sequencing here drew on peripheral blood, taken at surgery. This chain joins TRBV2 to TRBJ1-6; a confident D gene designation cannot be given. CDR3 protein: CASSTRRTDYNSPLHF. Read as DNA, the sequence is TGTGCCAGCAGTACCCGACGGACGGATTATAATTCACCCCTCCACTTT.